The clone carrying this T cell receptor (beta chain) turned up a few times. Its antigen is unknown. V was shortened by 5 bases and J by 2 bases, with 13 bases between the two germline ends. Germline V lookup: CDR1 MNHEY, CDR2 SVGEGT. The CDR3 is made up of 15 amino acids. The record originates from a study of vaccination and CD4 T cells after COVID-19. Study-wide background: The stimulus for the cells was overlapping spike peptides derived from SARS-CoV-2, HCoV-NL63, HCoV-OC43 and HCoV-229E. The study, taken as a whole, reports: Early timepoints after natural infection were not analyzed in these convalescent patients.

The Oncomine TCR Beta short-read assay sequenced DNA from cultured CD4+ T cells. TCRdb reanalysed the PCR reads using MiXCR and keeps one entry per CDR3 protein. Among about 20,000 distinct CDR3 sequences listed, 60% to 70% were seen once. Treatment in this sample: roughly 10-day PBMC culture with coronavirus spike peptide pools or control peptides (ViraFEST assay). The chain combines TRBV6-2 or TRBV6-3 with TRBJ1-5; D remains unclear. This sequence was found in a human donor who had recovered from COVID-19. Sequenced sample: CD4+ T cells from blood, cultured in vitro. CDR3 in DNA: TGTGCCAGCAGTGGAGGGCAGGCTGGCAATCAGCCCCAGCATTTT. This gives the protein CASSGGQAGNQPQHF.